This is a list of T cell receptor beta chains from one sample in a study of blood T cell repertoires in COVID-19. Sequencing used immunoSEQ multiplex PCR; TCRdb keeps in-frame clones, though not all of them. The profile shows 190,000 or so clones, 70% to 85% of them singletons. Sequenced input: peripheral blood. These receptors all stem from a human donor with acute or convalescent COVID-19. The donor label of this sample is uncertain. The CDR3 runs from the conserved cysteine through the conserved F or W. The order of the fields is V gene, J gene, clone size, D gene, CDR3 protein, CDR3 DNA. The D gene is left open where the match is weak. Clone size is not always given. Where it is, it says once, few, many or a class for expanded clones.

TRBV29-1	TRBJ2-7	NA	NA	CSVESSSSYEQYF	TGCAGCGTTGAGTCTTCCAGCTCCTACGAGCAGTACTTC
TRBV5-1	TRBJ2-2	NA	TRBD1	CASSPPGQGATGELFF	TGCGCCAGCAGCCCCCCCGGGCAGGGGGCAACCGGGGAGCTGTTTTTT
TRBV2	TRBJ1-6	few	NA	CASRPTVPPTSPLHF	TGTGCCAGCAGGCCTACAGTTCCTCCTACATCACCCCTCCACTTT
TRBV18	TRBJ1-3	once	NA	CASSPQAAGESSGNTIYF	TGTGCCAGCTCACCACAGGCGGCAGGGGAAAGCTCTGGAAACACCATATATTTT
TRBV3-1/TRBV3-2	TRBJ1-2	NA	NA	CASSITWATPSVF	NA
TRBV6-1	TRBJ2-7	NA	TRBD1	CASRGTGSIYEQYF	TGTGCCAGCAGAGGGACAGGGTCAATCTACGAGCAGTACTTC
TRBV5-1	TRBJ2-3	NA	TRBD2	CASSRGGTWSTDTQYF	TGCGCCAGCAGCCGGGGGGGTACATGGAGCACAGATACGCAGTATTTT
TRBV18	TRBJ1-1	NA	NA	CASSPRQLDTEAFF	TGTGCCAGCTCACCGAGACAGCTTGACACTGAAGCTTTCTTT
TRBV28	TRBJ1-6	NA	TRBD1	CASSFPQGGGNSPLHF	TGTGCCAGCAGTTTCCCCCAGGGGGGTGGTAATTCACCCCTCCACTTT
TRBV7-2	TRBJ2-7	NA	NA	CASSLFPGDEQYF	TGTGCCAGCAGCTTATTCCCAGGGGACGAGCAGTACTTC
TRBV3-1/TRBV3-2	TRBJ1-2	NA	TRBD1	CASSLQGAGGYTF	TGTGCCAGCAGCTTACAGGGGGCTGGGGGCTACACCTTC
TRBV29-1	TRBJ1-1	NA	NA	CSVGEGREEAFF	TGCAGCGTTGGGGAGGGCAGGGAAGAGGCTTTCTTT
TRBV18	TRBJ1-1	few	NA	CASSLQMGMNTEAFF	TGTGCCAGCTCACTACAGATGGGTATGAACACTGAAGCTTTCTTT
TRBV18	TRBJ1-5	NA	TRBD1	CASSPGQGNQPQHF	TGTGCCAGCTCACCGGGACAGGGGAATCAGCCCCAGCATTTT
TRBV6-6	TRBJ2-4	NA	NA	CASTIGRGAKNIQYF	TGTGCCAGCACCATCGGCAGGGGAGCCAAAAACATTCAGTACTTC
TRBV18	TRBJ2-2	NA	TRBD1	CASSPPIGTGVGGELFF	TGTGCCAGCTCACCACCCATCGGGACAGGGGTCGGCGGGGAGCTGTTTTTT
TRBV28	TRBJ2-1	NA	NA	CASSPADSSYNEQFF	TGTGCCAGCTCCCCAGCGGATAGCTCCTACAATGAGCAGTTCTTC
TRBV20-1	TRBJ1-1	NA	TRBD1	CSASPTGKYTEAFF	TGCAGTGCTAGTCCGACAGGGAAGTACACTGAAGCTTTCTTT
TRBV18	TRBJ2-1	NA	TRBD2	CASSPGRALGNEQFF	TGTGCCAGCTCACCCGGGAGGGCCTTGGGCAATGAGCAGTTCTTC
TRBV4-3	TRBJ2-5	many	NA	CASSQAGAPQETQYF	TGCGCCAGCAGCCAAGCAGGGGCTCCCCAAGAGACCCAGTACTTC
TRBV19	TRBJ2-2	NA	NA	CASSMGQVTGELFF	TGTGCCAGTAGTATGGGCCAGGTCACCGGGGAGCTGTTTTTT
TRBV28	TRBJ1-2	NA	TRBD1	CASRPSGTGSGYTF	TGTGCCAGCAGGCCCTCCGGGACAGGGTCCGGCTACACCTTC
TRBV7-2	TRBJ1-2	NA	NA	CASKEVSNYGYTF	TGTGCCAGCAAGGAGGTCTCAAACTATGGCTACACCTTC
TRBV11-2	TRBJ2-1	NA	TRBD2	CASSFLFSGSGSEQFF	TGTGCCAGCAGCTTCCTTTTTAGCGGGAGTGGCTCTGAGCAGTTCTTC
TRBV25-1	TRBJ2-7	NA	NA	CASSSGQTPKQYF	TGTGCCAGCAGTTCAGGCCAAACTCCTAAGCAGTACTTC
TRBV16	TRBJ2-5	NA	TRBD2	CASSRLAGGQETQYF	TGTGCCAGCAGCCGACTAGCGGGAGGCCAAGAGACCCAGTACTTC
TRBV7-7	TRBJ2-2	NA	TRBD1	CASSLVTGGNGELFF	TGTGCCAGCAGCTTAGTGACAGGGGGCAACGGGGAGCTGTTTTTT
TRBV5-4	TRBJ2-5	NA	TRBD2	CASSPWSGSSEETQYF	TGTGCCAGCAGCCCATGGAGCGGGAGTAGTGAAGAGACCCAGTACTTC
TRBV6-4	TRBJ2-3	NA	NA	CASSDGQGNVDTQYF	TGTGCCAGCAGTGACGGTCAGGGAAACGTAGATACGCAGTATTTT
TRBV5-5	TRBJ2-3	once	NA	CASSLASGGAGTDTQYF	TGTGCCAGCAGCTTGGCCTCGGGGGGCGCTGGCACAGATACGCAGTATTTT
TRBV5-1	TRBJ2-3	NA	NA	CASSVGGLENTQYF	TGCGCCAGCAGCGTCGGGGGGCTCGAGAATACGCAGTATTTT
TRBV3-1/TRBV3-2	TRBJ2-2	NA	NA	CASRSHPQYTGELFF	TGTGCCAGCAGGTCGCACCCGCAGTACACCGGGGAGCTGTTTTTT
TRBV7-9	TRBJ1-2	NA	NA	CASSQGGDFSYLRGYTF	TGTGCCAGCAGCCAGGGTGGGGATTTCAGCTATCTGCGAGGCTACACCTTC
TRBV4-2	TRBJ2-1	NA	TRBD2	CASSQDLGTSVRNEQFF	TGTGCCAGCAGCCAAGATTTAGGGACTAGCGTCCGGAATGAGCAGTTCTTC
TRBV6-1	TRBJ2-3	NA	TRBD1	CASSGRDRVRSTDTQYF	TGTGCCAGCAGTGGCCGGGACAGGGTCCGGAGCACAGATACGCAGTATTTT
TRBV28	TRBJ1-5	NA	TRBD1	CASWPAQGSNQPQHF	TGTGCCAGTTGGCCGGCACAGGGGAGCAATCAGCCCCAGCATTTT
TRBV6-5	TRBJ2-1	once	TRBD2	CASSYLGTSFLGEQFF	TGTGCCAGCAGTTATCTGGGGACTAGCTTTCTCGGTGAGCAGTTCTTC
TRBV11-3	TRBJ2-3	few	NA	CASSLGATDTQYF	TGTGCCAGCAGCTTAGGGGCGACAGATACGCAGTATTTT
TRBV5-4	TRBJ2-1	few	TRBD1	CASSLPGQGFNEQFF	TGTGCCAGCAGCCTACCGGGACAGGGATTCAATGAGCAGTTCTTC